This TCR beta chain was retrieved from a study of blood T cells in healthy people across ages (dated by TCRdb to between 2015 and 2017). Background for the entire study: In model experiments, template switching captured roughly one uniquely barcoded TCR beta cDNA molecule for every two T cells. The donors were divided into four age groups: young (average approximately 16 years), middle-aged (about 40), aged (approximately 62) and long-lived (about 80). Using deep sequencing normalized with unique cDNA molecular identifiers, the study measured how TCR beta repertoire diversity changes with age. To avoid experimental bias, donors of different ages were randomly spread across the sequencing lanes. For two donors (one aged 18 to 30 and one aged 80 or older), the study analyzed two additional independent replicas of 1 million unique cDNA reads from the same blood draw. Results the study describes overall, beyond this receptor: Because the CMV infection status of the donors was unknown, age-related changes in expanded clonotypes may potentially have been confounded. Conclusive comparison of naive and antigen-experienced compartments was prevented by the profiling of bulk unsorted PBMCs. Compared with the aged group, the long-lived group had more naive CD4+ T cells, fewer expanded clones and increased TCR diversity, suggesting age selection. Observed TCR beta diversity per million T cells fell roughly linearly with age, and a significant reduction was already apparent by age roughly 40. Estimates of total diversity from one million sequenced T cells were regarded as lower bounds and underestimates. A strong correlation was found between observed TCR beta diversity and the percentage of naive T cells measured by flow cytometry.

This clonotype was picked up one time. This receptor's antigen is unknown. The input lacks base qualities; no much larger clone sits a single base away. One read represents weak support. Receptor amplification or capture employed 5' RACE. Sequencing instrument: Illumina HiSeq 2500. A second PCR of roughly 6 to 11 cycles was run with a J-beta primer mix and a sample-barcoded 5' primer. A template-switch 5' adaptor carrying 12 random nucleotides introduced a unique molecular identifier onto each TCR beta cDNA molecule. At least 3 million CDR3-containing paired-end reads were obtained from each sample. First-strand cDNA was synthesized from all RNA with the Mint cDNA synthesis kit, primed by a TRBC-specific oligonucleotide. Following uracil-DNA glycosylase treatment, a first 18-cycle PCR with universal primers M1SS and BC2_uni_R was performed on all cDNA. The published analysis was carried out like this. For normalization, 1 million high-quality reads, each with a distinct molecular identifier, were randomly selected from each sample. Reads sharing molecular identifiers were discarded rather than binned into consensus sequences. MiTCR, run with a Q25 quality threshold and the strictest error-elimination algorithm, handled CDR3 identification, clonotype clustering and error correction. A nonparametric unseen species model with Euler transformation was used to estimate a lower bound on total TCR beta diversity. Clones were called with MiXCR by TCRdb after fastp trimmed the public reads at Q25, and only in-frame beta chains were retained. A single entry per CDR3 protein holds the most common genes and DNA from its merged rows. The V and J calls here are based on TCRdb, not the publication. The sample table records fewer than 1,000,000 distinct CDR3 sequences; around 45% of these occur just once. Around 21% of the sample goes to the ten largest clones.

Trimming takes 7 bases off V and 1 base off J; junction bases not matched to a gene: 4. Taken from the germline V gene (reference sequence), the CDR1 and CDR2 loops are MNHEY and SMNVEV. Spanning cysteine to phenylalanine, the CDR3 consists of 17 amino acids. Only the CDR3 DNA stays, 51 bases, in frame from base 1. Donors were a few dozen systemically healthy Caucasian individuals from Russia aged roughly 6 to 100 years. Approximately 10 milliliters of peripheral blood were collected from each donor into EDTA-treated Vacutainer tubes. PBMCs were isolated by Ficoll-Paque density-gradient centrifugation, with at least 6 million obtained per sample. Trizol reagent was used to extract total RNA from PBMCs, with at least 6 micrograms per sample. Naive CD45RAhigh/CD27high T cell percentages were measured by flow cytometry on a PBMC aliquot from every donor.

The chain couples TRBV27 to TRBJ2-2; TRBD2 lines up with 15 middle nucleotides. The sequencing sample was made of blood. This TCR came from a man between 60 and 70 years old in good health. The nucleotide sequence is given as TGTGCCAGCAACCAGGGACTAGCGGGAGGGAACACCGGGGAGCTGTTTTTT. Protein translation: CASNQGLAGGNTGELFF.